These T cell receptor beta chains were read from a single sample in a study of post-analysis software for immune sequencing data. Via MiXCR, TCRdb re-called the PCR reads, giving one row per CDR3 protein. The data show about 260,000 distinct CDR3 sequences, 35% to 45% seen once. The sample taken for sequencing was blood. Source of these receptors: a girl aged 10 to 17 with multiple sclerosis. Both conserved end residues are part of each CDR3.

v_call,j_call,cdr3_length,cdr3_aa
TRBV6-1,TRBJ1-1,15,CASSEKTGMSTEAFF
TRBV7-9,TRBJ2-3,16,CASSPWGQDVSDTQYF
TRBV5-6,TRBJ1-5,16,CASSLGGTPADQPQHF
TRBV29-1,TRBJ1-2,13,CSVGGRLNYGYTF
TRBV7-3,TRBJ2-3,13,CASSPTHTGTQYF
TRBV5-1,TRBJ2-5,14,CASSRAGTSGEQYF
TRBV3-1,TRBJ2-3,16,CASSQDVSEKTDTQYF
TRBV24-1,TRBJ1-1,15,CATPDGERMNTEAFF
TRBV7-8,TRBJ2-7,13,CASRDPGAYEQYF
TRBV20-1,TRBJ2-2,15,CSGRAGGLNTGELFF
TRBV29-1,TRBJ1-1,13,CSVEKVMNTEAFF
TRBV7-7,TRBJ1-2,13,CARPGDRGYGYTF
TRBV5-6,TRBJ2-3,17,CASSLGELRLGTDTQYF
TRBV5-1,TRBJ2-1,15,CASSLEGLVGNEQFF
TRBV29-1,TRBJ2-1,15,CSVDTSGTLGNEQFF
TRBV12-3/TRBV12-4,TRBJ2-1,16,CASSFGGPSSYNEQFF
TRBV20-1,TRBJ2-7,15,CSANPYSGSPYEQYF
TRBV3-1,TRBJ1-1,16,CASSQGDKGFGAEAFF
TRBV4-3,TRBJ2-5,14,CASSQSGGEETQYF
TRBV6-1,TRBJ2-3,14,CASSVTGVPDTQYF
TRBV29-1,TRBJ1-4,13,CSVGQGRFEKLFF
TRBV29-1,TRBJ2-3,14,CSLLGGASTDTQYF
TRBV15,TRBJ1-5,14,CATRSQGNRQPQHF
TRBV6-2/TRBV6-3,TRBJ2-7,14,CASSHLDSSYEQYF
TRBV20-1,TRBJ2-1,17,CSARDHQREGSYNEQFF
TRBV9,TRBJ2-1,15,CASSVTSGRENEQFF
TRBV7-2,TRBJ2-3,16,CASSLAGGGAGDTQYF
TRBV4-2,TRBJ2-1,16,CASSQDLGGSYNEQFF
TRBV12-3/TRBV12-4,TRBJ2-3,13,CASGGGVQHTQYF
TRBV12-3/TRBV12-4,-,16,CASSLSGAGGGETQYF
TRBV7-6,TRBJ2-1,14,CASPNRPSYNEQFF
TRBV20-1,TRBJ2-2,14,CSALPGQGKGELFF
TRBV20-1,TRBJ1-1,17,CSAPPAPFTGVNTEAFF
TRBV4-2,TRBJ2-1,15,CASSQAGAGYNEQFF
TRBV25-1,TRBJ2-5,14,CASIPPGASETQYF